A selection of T cell receptor beta chains follows, all from one sample in a study of cytotoxic CD8 clonotypes in ibrutinib-treated CLL. Profiled with immunoSEQ multiplex PCR; TCRdb holds only in-frame clones, not every one. The repertoire consists of 250,000 or so clones, with about three quarters occurring once and the leading ten covering roughly 15%. The sequences come from PBMCs, collected after 24 months of ibrutinib treatment. The source of these receptors is a human donor with chronic lymphocytic leukemia. Both conserved end residues are part of each CDR3. Fields, in order: clone size, J gene, V gene, D gene, CDR3 protein, CDR3 DNA. A D gene is named only where the DNA matches it firmly. Not every row has a clone size; where given, it reads once, few, many or a size class.

abundance: few; j_gene: TRBJ2-5; v_gene: TRBV2; d_gene: -; CDR3aa: CASSGTAIQETQYF; CDR3nt: TGTGCCAGCAGTGGGACAGCAATCCAAGAGACCCAGTACTTC
abundance: -; j_gene: TRBJ2-5; v_gene: TRBV2; d_gene: -; CDR3aa: CASSPWGSETQYF; CDR3nt: TGTGCCAGCAGCCCTTGGGGGTCGGAGACCCAGTACTTC
abundance: -; j_gene: TRBJ2-7; v_gene: TRBV7-3; d_gene: -; CDR3aa: CASSSRYGEEQYF; CDR3nt: TGTGCCAGCAGCTCACGGTACGGGGAGGAGCAGTACTTC
abundance: -; j_gene: TRBJ2-1; v_gene: TRBV6-6; d_gene: -; CDR3aa: CASSYTFYNEQFF; CDR3nt: TGTGCCAGCAGTTATACTTTCTACAATGAGCAGTTCTTC
abundance: -; j_gene: TRBJ2-1; v_gene: TRBV4-3; d_gene: TRBD2; CDR3aa: CASSQWTSDYNEQFF; CDR3nt: TGCGCCAGCAGCCAGTGGACTAGCGATTACAATGAGCAGTTCTTC
abundance: -; j_gene: TRBJ2-3; v_gene: TRBV4-2; d_gene: TRBD1; CDR3aa: CASSQDRGTGLSDTQYF; CDR3nt: TGTGCCAGCAGCCAGGACCGAGGGACAGGGCTTTCAGATACGCAGTATTTT
abundance: -; j_gene: TRBJ1-1; v_gene: TRBV29-1; d_gene: -; CDR3aa: CSASNRRDTEAFF; CDR3nt: TGCAGCGCTTCGAATCGGAGGGATACTGAAGCTTTCTTT
abundance: few; j_gene: TRBJ2-5; v_gene: TRBV4-2; d_gene: -; CDR3aa: CASSQDRRQETQYF; CDR3nt: TGTGCCAGCAGCCAAGATCGTCGGCAAGAGACCCAGTACTTC
abundance: -; j_gene: TRBJ2-1; v_gene: TRBV7-2; d_gene: TRBD2; CDR3aa: CASIGRREAPNEQFF; CDR3nt: TGTGCCAGCATAGGAAGACGGGAGGCACCCAATGAGCAGTTCTTC
abundance: -; j_gene: TRBJ2-1; v_gene: TRBV19; d_gene: -; CDR3aa: CASSWAAEDYEQFF; CDR3nt: TGTGCCAGTAGCTGGGCTGCGGAGGACTATGAGCAGTTCTTC
abundance: -; j_gene: TRBJ2-7; v_gene: TRBV30; d_gene: -; CDR3aa: CAQRRVFREQYF; CDR3nt: TGTGCCCAGAGACGGGTATTCCGCGAGCAGTACTTC
abundance: -; j_gene: TRBJ1-2; v_gene: TRBV6-1; d_gene: -; CDR3aa: CASSDNAGYTF; CDR3nt: TGTGCCAGCAGTGACAACGCAGGCTACACCTTC
abundance: few; j_gene: TRBJ1-5; v_gene: TRBV6-6; d_gene: TRBD1; CDR3aa: CASTTGIHQPQHF; CDR3nt: TGTGCCAGCACGACAGGGATCCATCAGCCCCAGCATTTT
abundance: -; j_gene: TRBJ2-5; v_gene: TRBV29-1; d_gene: -; CDR3aa: CSVDTTQETQYF; CDR3nt: TGCAGCGTAGACACGACACAAGAGACCCAGTACTTC